This TCR beta chain is drawn from a study of blood T cells in healthy people across ages. Findings and caveats of the study: Diversity was estimated from one million T cells, and these estimates were considered underestimates.

The CDR3 runs 14 residues. V was clipped by 0 bases and J by 11 bases; unmatched bases: 8. CDR1 and CDR2 from the germline V gene are LGHNA and YSLEER. The sample holds a few counts of this clonotype. No antigen is known for it. Through a sample-barcoded 5' primer and a J-beta primer mix, a second PCR was run for roughly 6 to 11 cycles. TCRdb re-called the 5' RACE reads with MiXCR, one entry per CDR3 protein. The profile shows roughly 730,000 distinct CDR3 sequences, roughly three fifths of them singletons. This receptor was obtained from a man aged 35-49 years in good health. The rearrangement joins TRBV4-3 to TRBJ2-3; TRBD1 matches at 7 bases. Sequenced input: blood. The CDR3: CASSQETGSRGQYF. The CDR3 bases are TGCGCCAGCAGCCAAGAGACAGGGAGTCGCGGGCAGTATTTT.